The 20 T cell receptor beta chains listed next were all sequenced from one sample in a study of T cells in Graves' hyperthyroidism and ophthalmopathy. Researchers amplified the TCR beta CDR3 regions from RNA transcripts. HTBI primers were used for first-round RT-PCR of the TCR CDR3. MiXCR, run by TCRdb on the multiplex PCR reads, gives a single entry per CDR3 protein. The table has approximately 600,000 distinct CDR3 sequences, approximately 15% seen once. The specimen was blood. Receptors originate from a young woman with Graves' ophthalmopathy.

In its sample, this clonotype was seen a few times. The rearrangement links TRBV9 to TRBJ1-2, with D possibly matching TRBD1 (5 bases). The CDR3 covers 15 residues. Trimming took off 3 bases at V and 4 bases at J, with 16 bases between the two ends. Germline CDR1 SGDLS, CDR2 YYNGEE. The chain's CDR3 is CASSDYAGRSYGYTF. CDR3 DNA: TGTGCCAGCAGCGACTATGCGGGGCGCAGCTATGGCTACACCTTC.

This clonotype was observed a few times. The chain carries TRBV5-6 and TRBJ2-2; TRBD2 agrees at 15 bases. Germline CDR1 SGHDT, CDR2 YYEEEE. V shed 1 base, J shed 3 bases, and the junction held 4 bases outside the gene matches. The CDR3 is 18 amino acids. Here the CDR3 reads CASSLWTSGRGYTGELFF. The CDR3 DNA sequence: TGTGCCAGCAGCTTGTGGACTAGCGGGAGGGGATACACCGGGGAGCTGTTTTTT.

This clonotype was counted between two and nine times. The V gene is TRBV6-2 or TRBV6-3, the J gene TRBJ2-2; D is ambiguous. Trimming stripped 5 bases from V and 0 bases from J, with 4 bases between. This CDR3 is built from 13 residues. The germline CDR1 and CDR2 sequences are MNHEY and SVGEGT. CDR3 region: CASSDPNTGELFF. The DNA for the CDR3 is TGTGCCAGCAGTGATCCGAACACCGGGGAGCTGTTTTTT.

V and J are TRBV6-2 or TRBV6-3 and TRBJ1-2, with 12 positions matching TRBD1. Trimming removed 7 bases from V and 1 base from J; junction bases left unmatched: 13. CDR1 is MNHEY, CDR2 SVGEGT, per germline. This CDR3 comprises 18 residues. This CDR3 is CASTLLPGQGASNYGYTF. Here the CDR3 DNA reads TGTGCCAGCACCCTACTCCCGGGACAGGGGGCAAGTAACTATGGCTACACCTTC.

This clonotype was seen repeatedly, ten times or more. This chain joins TRBV28 and TRBJ2-7; 14 bases are shared with TRBD2. The CDR3 is 19 amino acids. Germline V gives CDR1 MDHEN, CDR2 SYDVKM. J was trimmed by 0 bases and V by 6 bases; bases with no gene match: 13. CDR3 sequence reads: CASSLSGLAGGPSSYEQYF. CDR3 sequence (DNA): TGTGCCAGCAGCTTAAGCGGACTAGCGGGAGGACCCAGCTCCTACGAGCAGTACTTC. Combining the CDR3 with reference TRBV28 and TRBJ2-7 gives the whole variable domain DVKVTQSSRYLVKRTGEKVFLECVQDMDHENMFWYRQDPGLGLRLIYFSYDVKMKEKGDIPEGYSVSREKKERFSLILESASTNQTSMYLCASSLSGLAGGPSSYEQYFGPGTRLTVT.

There are many counts of this clonotype. The rearrangement links TRBV2 to TRBJ2-7; D uncertain. Germline V gene data show CDR1 as SNHLY and CDR2 as FYNNEI. The ends were cut back, 0 bases at V and 0 bases at J, with 0 bases in the middle. The CDR3 has 12 residues. Here the CDR3 DNA reads TGTGCCAGCAGTGAAGCCTCCTACGAGCAGTACTTC. It specifies CASSEASYEQYF.

This clonotype has a count of ten or more. The chain is built from TRBV28 and TRBJ2-3; possible D gene TRBD1, 6 bases. Germline V gives CDR1 MDHEN, CDR2 SYDVKM. The CDR3 totals 13 residues. The ends were cut back, 11 bases at V and 2 bases at J, with 14 bases in the middle. This chain's CDR3 is CAGQTGNTDTQYF. DNA for the CDR3: TGTGCCGGACAAACAGGGAACACAGATACGCAGTATTTT.

The sample holds many counts of this clonotype. V is TRBV29-1 and J is TRBJ1-1, with D possibly matching TRBD1 (6 bases). This CDR3 comprises 14 residues. Trimming pared 6 bases from V and 4 bases from J, leaving 18 bases between. CDR1 is SQVTM, CDR2 ANQGSEA, per germline. The CDR3 nucleotides read TGCAGCGTCCCCCCCCAGGGGATAGGCACTGAAGCTTTCTTT. Translated, it gives CSVPPQGIGTEAFF.

This clonotype was observed many times. The chain recombines TRBV7-3 with TRBJ2-5, with D possibly TRBD2 on 6 matching bases. CDR3 size: 16 residues. Per germline, CDR1 SGHTA and CDR2 FQGTGA. The ends were cut back, 6 bases at V and 2 bases at J, with 19 bases in the middle. The DNA for the CDR3 is TGTGCCAGCAGTCTCCTCCCGACGGGGGAACAAGAGACCCAGTACTTC. As protein: CASSLLPTGEQETQYF.

V and J are TRBV5-4 and TRBJ2-2; TRBD2 matches at 10 bases. CDR3 length: 16 amino acids. Germline values: CDR1 SGHNT, CDR2 YYREEE (reference sequence). The V segment lost 4 bases and the J segment 4 bases; nucleotides outside the gene matches: 7. The CDR3 nucleotides read TGTGCCAGCAGCCCTACTAGCGGGATTAGCACCGGGGAGCTGTTTTTT. Protein sequence: CASSPTSGISTGELFF.

The sample holds many counts of this clonotype. This sequence joins TRBV4-2 and TRBJ1-1, with D uncertain. The CDR3 consists of 14 residues. V was pared by 0 bases and J by 1 base, with 6 bases between. Germline V gene lookup returns CDR1 LGHNA and CDR2 YNFKEQ. DNA of the CDR3: TGTGCCAGCAGCCAAGAGGGGTGGAACACTGAAGCTTTCTTT. It encodes CASSQEGWNTEAFF.

The table lists this clonotype with many counts. The gene calls are TRBV28 and TRBJ2-3, with 10 bases matching TRBD2. V trimming: 6 bases; J trimming: 0 bases; junction bases outside the gene matches: 18. Germline CDR1 MDHEN, CDR2 SYDVKM. The CDR3 is made up of 20 amino acids. The CDR3 nucleotides are TGTGCCAGCAGCACTAAGGGCACTAGCGGGAACCGTATTAGCACAGATACGCAGTATTTT. Amino acids: CASSTKGTSGNRISTDTQYF.

This clonotype was counted at least ten times. The CDR3: CASSREVLSYNEQFF. CDR3 in DNA: TGTGCCAGCAGTCGTGAGGTCCTCTCCTACAATGAGCAGTTCTTC. The chain recombines TRBV3-1 with TRBJ2-1, with D hard to call. Per the germline V gene, CDR1 is LGHDT and CDR2 is YNNKEL (reference sequence). The CDR3 sequence is 15 residues long. Between the trimmed V and J ends, which lost 6 bases and 0 bases, there was a span of 12 bases.

In this sample, this clonotype turned up many times. The chain is built from TRBV20-1 and TRBJ1-5; D ambiguous. Per the germline V gene, CDR1 is DFQATT and CDR2 is SNEGSKA (reference sequence). V lost 6 bases, J lost 2 bases, and 17 bases lay in between. CDR3 length: 15 residues. Written as DNA, the CDR3 is TGCAGTGCCCAAGAGCCCCTCAGTGGCAATCAGCCCCAGCATTTT. This sequence encodes CSAQEPLSGNQPQHF.

This clonotype was detected a few times. The rearrangement uses TRBV11-2 and TRBJ2-1; D perhaps matches TRBD1 (6 bases). The CDR3 spans 15 residues. The V end was cut by 1 base, the J end by 7 bases, with 14 bases between. CDR1 and CDR2 from the germline V gene are SGHAT and FQNNGV. Here the CDR3 reads CASSLVGGTENEQFF. Written as DNA, the CDR3 is TGTGCCAGCAGCTTAGTAGGGGGAACGGAGAATGAGCAGTTCTTC.

This chain joins TRBV9 and TRBJ2-6; D gene ambiguous. The CDR3 sequence is 16 residues long. V was pared by 0 bases and J by 0 bases, with 7 bases between. The germline gives CDR1 SGDLS, CDR2 YYNGEE. CDR3 sequence: CASSVGLSSGANVLTF. CDR3 sequence (DNA): TGTGCCAGCAGCGTAGGCTTGAGCTCTGGGGCCAACGTCCTGACTTTC.

The V and J genes are TRBV2 and TRBJ1-5, with D possibly matching TRBD1 (5 bases). Germline CDR1 reads SNHLY; CDR2 reads FYNNEI. The germline V and J ends were trimmed by 4 bases and 0 bases, with 16 bases remaining between them. The CDR3 contains 17 residues. CDR3 amino acids: CASSGDGQWYSNQPQHF. The CDR3 coding sequence is TGTGCCAGCAGTGGGGACGGTCAGTGGTATAGCAATCAGCCCCAGCATTTT.

This chain uses TRBV6-1 with TRBJ1-1, with D perhaps matching TRBD1 (5 bases). With 6 bases removed from V and 0 bases from J, the gap between germline ends came to 23 bases. Germline values: CDR1 MNHNS, CDR2 SASEGT. The CDR3 loop spans 18 amino acids. DNA for the CDR3: TGTGCCAGCAGCCCTAATCCCCCCGGGGACCTCATGAACACTGAAGCTTTCTTT. This encodes CASSPNPPGDLMNTEAFF.

The rearrangement uses TRBV6-1 and TRBJ1-3, with D perhaps matching TRBD1 (5 bases). CDR3 size: 14 residues. Between the trimmed V and J ends, which lost 6 bases and 3 bases, there was a span of 12 bases. Germline CDR1 MNHNS, CDR2 SASEGT. The DNA for the CDR3 is TGTGCCAGCAGGCCAACAGGTGTTGGAAACACCATATATTTT. Amino acids: CASRPTGVGNTIYF.

This clonotype has ten or more counts. This chain links TRBV6-1 with TRBJ2-1; 11 nucleotides agree with TRBD2. With 8 bases clipped from V and 8 bases from J, the junction kept 11 bases outside the gene matches. This CDR3 spans 15 amino acids. Germline-derived CDR1 and CDR2 are MNHNS and SASEGT. CDR3 in amino acids: CASAFSGRARDEQFF. The DNA of the CDR3 is TGTGCCAGCGCCTTTAGCGGGAGGGCCCGAGATGAGCAGTTCTTC.